This T cell receptor (beta chain) came from a study of identical twins. This CDR3 is 14 amino acids long. Germline assignment: CDR1 DFQATT and CDR2 SNEGSKA (reference sequence). TCRdb independently ran MiXCR on the 5' RACE reads; one entry per CDR3 protein. The sample holds some 560,000 distinct CDR3 sequences, approximately 9.6% seen once. These same records also appear under a second study, on yellow fever vaccine responses in identical twins.

V and J are TRBV20-1 and TRBJ2-7; a possible D gene is TRBD2 (5 bases). The sequence derives from a woman aged 18-29 years in good health. Sequenced material: PBMCs. CDR3 loop: CSMLGVGASYEQYF. The CDR3 DNA is TGCAGCATGCTAGGTGTGGGAGCTTCCTACGAGCAGTACTTC.